What follows is one TCR beta chain and its context. The antigen is undetermined. Naive CD8 T cells were sorted, and the gate applied was CD8+CD4-CCR7+CD45RA+. This CDR3 contains 18 residues. V was pared by 0 bases and J by 1 base, with 18 bases between. The germline V gene encodes CDR1 LGHNA and CDR2 YSLEER. Previously reported methods and listed TCR primers produced the bulk TCR libraries. TCRdb fed the PCR reads into MiXCR, producing one record per CDR3 protein. This table has more than 550,000 distinct CDR3 sequences, about 25% appearing once. The data belong to a study of molecular identifiers for immune sequencing clone quantification. Overall study findings and caveats: Clones above 20 RNA copies held over 97% of effector molecules, under 1% in naive cells.

Sequenced sample: naive CD8+ T cells from blood, with Jurkat cell RNA spiked in. Subset indicated: FACS-sorted CD8+CD4-CCR7+CD45RA+ naive T cells. The chain employs TRBV4-3 and TRBJ1-1, with D possibly matching TRBD1 (6 bases). The sequence was collected from a human donor in good health. Some libraries in this study had Jurkat cell RNA spiked in. DNA for the CDR3: TGCGCCAGCAGCCAAGATTTGGGGGCCCAGTCTTGGAACACTGAAGCTTTCTTT. It encodes CASSQDLGAQSWNTEAFF.